The clone carrying this TCR beta chain was detected many times. No antigen is known for it. The data are from a study of identical twins. Study conclusions and caveats: Twins showed weaker excess sharing in their beta out-of-frame sequences. Zero-insertion analyses were open to partial confounding by invariant MAIT and iNKT cells. Models underestimated out-of-frame TCR alpha sharing in monozygotic twins. Out-of-frame alpha sequences that twins shared showed excess low generation probability.

MiXCR was run by TCRdb on the 5' RACE reads, yielding one entry per CDR3 protein. This repertoire shows more than 1.5 million distinct CDR3 sequences, less than 35% found once; its top ten account for approximately 0.25%. The CDR3 is made up of 10 amino acids. Trimming took off 3 bases at V and 3 bases at J, with 0 bases between the two ends. This chain uses TRBV12-3 or TRBV12-4 with TRBJ2-7; unclear D gene. The clonotype comes from a newborn girl in good health. What was sequenced was cord blood. CDR3 in amino acids: CASSFYEQYF. CDR3 nucleotide sequence: TGTGCCAGCAGTTTCTACGAGCAGTACTTC.